This TCR beta chain was sequenced during a study of OX40 agonist ivuxolimab in advanced cancers. Study information: In this cohort, patients received ivuxolimab, an agonistic anti-OX40 (CD134) antibody.

The CDR3 contains 15 residues. V trimming: 5 bases; J trimming: 4 bases; junction bases outside the gene matches: 5. CDR1 is SGHTA, CDR2 FQGNSA, per germline. Assay: immunoSEQ multiplex PCR; the TCRdb copy retains only in-frame clones and omits some. Found here are approximately 30,000 clones, less than 90% of them singletons; the top ten hold 20% to 25%. Blood was sampled at baseline, cycle 4 day 1, and cycle 7 day 1. This receptor was obtained from an adult with an advanced solid tumor such as melanoma, head and neck, liver or kidney cancer. The gene calls are TRBV7-2 and TRBJ1-2; 12 positions match TRBD1. Here the sequenced sample was CD4+ or CD8+ T cells sorted from blood, taken in a trial of the OX40 agonist ivuxolimab. The CDR3 DNA reads as TGTGCCAGCAGCCCGGGACAGGGGGCCCCCTATGGCTACACCTTC. It is translated as CASSPGQGAPYGYTF. Drawing the rest from reference TRBV7-2 and TRBJ1-2, the complete variable domain is GAGVSQSPSNKVTEKGKDVELRCDPISGHTALYWYRQSLGQGLEFLIYFQGNSAPDKSGLPSDRFSAERTGGSVSTLTIQRTQQEDSAVYLCASSPGQGAPYGYTFGSGTRLTVV.